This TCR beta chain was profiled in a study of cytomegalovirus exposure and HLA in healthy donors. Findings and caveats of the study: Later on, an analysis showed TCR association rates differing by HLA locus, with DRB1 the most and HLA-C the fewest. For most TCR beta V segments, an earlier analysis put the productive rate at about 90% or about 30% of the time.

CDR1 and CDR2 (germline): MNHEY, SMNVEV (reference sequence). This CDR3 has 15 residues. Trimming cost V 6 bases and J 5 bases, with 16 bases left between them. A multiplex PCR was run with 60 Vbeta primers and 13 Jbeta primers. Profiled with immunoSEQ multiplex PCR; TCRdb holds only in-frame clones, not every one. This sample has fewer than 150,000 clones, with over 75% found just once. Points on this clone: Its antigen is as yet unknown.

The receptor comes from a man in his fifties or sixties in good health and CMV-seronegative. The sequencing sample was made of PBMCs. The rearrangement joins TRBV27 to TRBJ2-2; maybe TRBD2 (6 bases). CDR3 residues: CASRSAGTGTGELFF. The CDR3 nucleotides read TGTGCCAGCAGATCAGCCGGGACTGGGACCGGGGAGCTGTTTTTT.